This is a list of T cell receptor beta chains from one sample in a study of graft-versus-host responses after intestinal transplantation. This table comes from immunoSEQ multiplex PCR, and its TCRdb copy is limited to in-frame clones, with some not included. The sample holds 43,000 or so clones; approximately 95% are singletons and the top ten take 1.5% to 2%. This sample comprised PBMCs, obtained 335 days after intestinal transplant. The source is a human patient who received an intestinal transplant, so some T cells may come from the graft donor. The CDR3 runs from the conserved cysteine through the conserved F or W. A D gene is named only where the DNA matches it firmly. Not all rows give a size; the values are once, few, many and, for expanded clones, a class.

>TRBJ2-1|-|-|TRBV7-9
CASRSNEQFF
TGTGCCAGCAGAAGCAATGAGCAGTTCTTC
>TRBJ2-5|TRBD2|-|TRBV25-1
CASRASGGETQYF
TGTGCCAGCAGGGCTAGCGGGGGAGAGACCCAGTACTTC
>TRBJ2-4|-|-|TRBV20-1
CSGGRNIQYF
TGCAGTGGGGGAAGGAACATTCAGTACTTC
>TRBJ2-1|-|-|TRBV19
CASSMDEGSYNEQFF
TGTGCCAGTAGTATGGATGAGGGATCCTACAATGAGCAGTTCTTC
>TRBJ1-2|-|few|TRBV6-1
CASSEEGSPWEGYTF
TGTGCCAGCAGTGAAGAAGGCAGTCCATGGGAGGGCTACACCTTC
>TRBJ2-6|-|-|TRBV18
CASSPNSGRSGANVLTF
TGTGCCAGCTCACCAAACTCCGGGCGCTCTGGGGCCAACGTCCTGACTTTC
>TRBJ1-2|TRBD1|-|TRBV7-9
CASSPDRDNGYTF
TGTGCCAGCAGTCCTGACAGGGACAATGGCTACACCTTC
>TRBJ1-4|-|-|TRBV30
CAWSVPDSFNEKLFF
TGTGCCTGGAGTGTCCCGGACAGCTTTAATGAAAAACTGTTTTTT
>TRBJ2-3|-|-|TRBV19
CASSGEDTQYF
TGTGCCAGTAGCGGAGAAGATACGCAGTATTTT
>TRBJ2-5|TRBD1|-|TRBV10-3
CAISPDRGGVKTQYF
TGTGCCATCAGCCCTGACAGGGGTGGAGTCAAGACCCAGTACTTC
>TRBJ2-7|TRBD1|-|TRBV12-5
CASGPGTGSPYEQYF
TGTGCTAGTGGTCCCGGGACAGGGTCCCCCTACGAGCAGTACTTC
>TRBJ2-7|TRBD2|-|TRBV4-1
CASSQHREGWEQYF
TGCGCCAGCAGCCAACATAGGGAGGGTTGGGAGCAGTACTTC
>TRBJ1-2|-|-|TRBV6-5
CASSKRNYGYTF
TGTGCCAGCAGTAAACGTAACTATGGCTACACCTTC
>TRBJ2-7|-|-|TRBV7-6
CASSSHSLDEQYF
TGTGCCAGCAGCTCTCACTCGCTGGACGAGCAGTACTTC
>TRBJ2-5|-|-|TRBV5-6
CASSLGVTPETQYF
TGTGCCAGCAGCTTGGGGGTCACTCCAGAGACCCAGTACTTC
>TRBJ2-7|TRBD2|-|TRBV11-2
CASSFGREGIQRALYEQYF
TGTGCCAGCAGCTTCGGACGGGAGGGCATCCAGAGGGCACTGTACGAGCAGTACTTC
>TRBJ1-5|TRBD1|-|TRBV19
CASSITGGFSQPQHF
TGTGCCAGTAGTATAACAGGGGGGTTTAGTCAGCCCCAGCATTTT
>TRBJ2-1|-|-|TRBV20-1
CSASDSDWQFF
TGCAGTGCCTCCGACAGTGATTGGCAGTTCTTC
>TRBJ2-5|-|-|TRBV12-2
CASRLEPREGARVDETQYF
TGTGCAAGTCGCTTAGAGCCGAGAGAGGGGGCGAGGGTTGATGAGACCCAGTACTTC
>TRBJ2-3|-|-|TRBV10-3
CAIRTGRGAGGHTDTQYF
TGTGCCATCAGGACAGGGCGAGGGGCGGGGGGCCACACAGATACGCAGTATTTT
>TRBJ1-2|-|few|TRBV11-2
CASSPDGNYGYTF
TGTGCCAGCAGCCCGGACGGAAACTATGGCTACACCTTC
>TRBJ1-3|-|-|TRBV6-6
CASSYSEGSGNTIYF
TGTGCCAGCAGTTACTCGGAGGGCTCTGGAAACACCATATATTTT
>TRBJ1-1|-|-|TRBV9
CASSPRANTEAFF
TGTGCCAGCAGCCCCCGCGCCAACACTGAAGCTTTCTTT
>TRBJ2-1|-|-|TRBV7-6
CASSYNGRDGYNEQFF
TGTGCCAGCAGCTATAACGGCAGGGACGGATACAATGAGCAGTTCTTC
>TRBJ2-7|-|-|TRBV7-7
CASSPWGAGNSYEQYF
TGTGCCAGCAGCCCGTGGGGGGCGGGGAACTCCTACGAGCAGTACTTC
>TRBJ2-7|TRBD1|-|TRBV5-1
CASSSRTGRAYEQYF
TGCGCCAGCAGCTCGCGGACAGGGCGGGCCTACGAGCAGTACTTC
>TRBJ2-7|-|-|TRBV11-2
CASSKVGSYEQYF
TGTGCCAGCAGCAAGGTCGGGTCCTACGAGCAGTACTTC
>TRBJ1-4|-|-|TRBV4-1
CASSRWDGEKLFF
TGCGCCAGCAGCCGATGGGACGGCGAAAAACTGTTTTTT
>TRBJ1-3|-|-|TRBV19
CASSIGQSGNTIYF
TGTGCCAGTAGTATTGGGCAATCTGGAAACACCATATATTTT
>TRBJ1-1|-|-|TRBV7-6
CASSSPGQGTEAFF
TGTGCCAGCAGCTCCCCAGGCCAGGGGACTGAAGCTTTCTTT
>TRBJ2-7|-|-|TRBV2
CASSQDFISSYEQYF
TGTGCCAGCAGTCAGGACTTTATTAGCTCCTACGAGCAGTACTTC
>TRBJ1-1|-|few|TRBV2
CASSEELGGAGLRAEAFF
TGTGCCAGCAGTGAAGAGCTGGGTGGGGCGGGGCTGAGGGCTGAAGCTTTCTTT
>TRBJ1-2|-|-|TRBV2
CASRHPLGGDGSDTF
TGTGCCAGCAGACACCCCTTAGGGGGGGACGGGTCGGACACCTTC
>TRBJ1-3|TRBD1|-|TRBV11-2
CASSWDRGNTIYF
TGTGCCAGCAGCTGGGACAGGGGAAACACCATATATTTT
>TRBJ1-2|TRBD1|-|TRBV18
CASSPLTGEGGYTF
TGTGCCAGCTCACCACTAACAGGGGAAGGAGGCTACACCTTC
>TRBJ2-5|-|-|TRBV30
CAWSLSLQETQYF
TGTGCCTGGAGTCTTTCCCTCCAAGAGACCCAGTACTTC
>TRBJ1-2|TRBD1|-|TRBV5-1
CASSRRTGAEANYGYTF
TGCGCCAGCAGCAGACGGACAGGGGCCGAGGCTAACTATGGCTACACCTTC
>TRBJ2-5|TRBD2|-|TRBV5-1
CASSLGTSGSETQYF
TGCGCCAGCAGCTTGGGGACTAGTGGTTCGGAGACCCAGTACTTC
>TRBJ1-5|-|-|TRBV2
CASSESVRSPGSNQPQHF
TGTGCCAGCAGTGAATCGGTCCGGAGCCCAGGTAGCAATCAGCCCCAGCATTTT
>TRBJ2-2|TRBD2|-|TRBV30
CAWSSNSGGGAGGELFF
TGTGCCTGGAGTAGCAACTCGGGGGGGGGTGCGGGCGGGGAGCTGTTTTTT
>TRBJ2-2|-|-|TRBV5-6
CASSLVGGESSTGELFF
TGTGCCAGCAGCTTGGTTGGCGGTGAGAGTAGCACCGGGGAGCTGTTTTTT
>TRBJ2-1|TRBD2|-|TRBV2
CASGSGLTNEQFF
TGTGCCAGCGGCTCGGGACTAACTAATGAGCAGTTCTTC
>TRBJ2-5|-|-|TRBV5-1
CASSLSQYF
TGCGCCAGCAGCTTGAGCCAGTACTTC
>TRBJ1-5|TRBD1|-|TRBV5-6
CASSGTGGDQPQHF
TGTGCCAGCAGCGGGACAGGGGGGGATCAGCCCCAGCATTTT
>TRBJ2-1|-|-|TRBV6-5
CASSLSPGSSYNEQFF
TGTGCCAGCAGTTTATCCCCAGGGAGCTCCTACAATGAGCAGTTCTTC
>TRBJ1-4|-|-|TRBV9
CASSDRKGVGGEKLFF
TGTGCCAGCAGCGATCGAAAGGGGGTAGGAGGTGAAAAACTGTTTTTT
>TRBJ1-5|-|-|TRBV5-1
CASSLGERGNQPQHF
TGCGCCAGCAGCTTGGGGGAAAGGGGCAATCAGCCCCAGCATTTT
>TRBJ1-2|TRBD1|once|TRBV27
CASSPTPSRQGTGGYTF
TGTGCCAGCAGTCCAACCCCATCAAGACAGGGGACGGGGGGCTACACCTTC
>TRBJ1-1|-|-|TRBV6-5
CASSYSDRNTEAFF
TGTGCCAGCAGTTACTCGGACAGGAACACTGAAGCTTTCTTT
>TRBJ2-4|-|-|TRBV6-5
CASRRRQGHSQYF
TGTGCCAGCAGGCGTAGACAAGGACACTCCCAGTACTTC
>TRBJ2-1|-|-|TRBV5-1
CASSSGQSWYNEQFF
TGCGCCAGCAGCTCCGGACAATCGTGGTACAATGAGCAGTTCTTC
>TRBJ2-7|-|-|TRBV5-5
CASSRDIYYEQYF
TGTGCCAGCAGCCGTGATATCTACTACGAGCAGTACTTC
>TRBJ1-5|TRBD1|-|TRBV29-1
CSVVGQEGQPQHF
TGCAGCGTTGTAGGACAGGAGGGTCAGCCCCAGCATTTT
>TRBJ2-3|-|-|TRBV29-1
CSVAHRNTDTQYF
TGCAGCGTTGCGCACAGGAACACAGATACGCAGTATTTT
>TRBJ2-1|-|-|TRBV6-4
CASSRGGGRGYEQFF
TGTGCCAGCTCCCGAGGAGGAGGTCGGGGCTATGAGCAGTTCTTC